This T cell receptor beta chain originates from a study of cytotoxic CD8 clonotypes in ibrutinib-treated CLL. Study information: Among the samples, the mean was about 250,000 productive templates and about 90,000 productive rearrangements. Whole-study findings and limits: Public clonotypes were seen rarely and were contracted or stable on treatment.

About this clone itself: The antigen remains unidentified.

Germline values: CDR1 MDHEN, CDR2 SYDVKM. This CDR3 comprises 14 residues. V was clipped by 5 bases and J by 8 bases; unmatched bases: 9. The repertoire was sequenced with immunoSEQ multiplex PCR; TCRdb's copy has only in-frame clones and lacks some. Among about 140,000 clones listed, approximately 77% were seen once. The clonotype originates from a human donor with chronic lymphocytic leukemia. The input for sequencing was PBMCs, taken after 12 months of ibrutinib treatment. The chain is built from TRBV28 and TRBJ1-3; 7 positions match TRBD1. CDR3 residues: CASSPTGAVYTIYF. The DNA of the CDR3 is TGTGCCAGCAGTCCTACAGGGGCGGTATACACCATATATTTT.